The 22 T cell receptor beta chains below come from one sample, sequenced in a study of blood T cell repertoires in COVID-19. Assay used: immunoSEQ multiplex PCR; TCRdb lists only in-frame clones, some missing. The table lists around 83,000 clones, 80% to 90% of them singletons. Sequenced sample: peripheral blood. The receptors shown here come from a man between 70 and 80 years old with active or convalescent COVID-19.

The chain uses TRBV3-1 (or the pseudogene TRBV3-2) and TRBJ2-7; TRBD1 matches at 7 bases. CDR3 size: 15 residues. Trimming cost V 4 bases and J 1 base; bases outside gene matches: 7. In germline, CDR1 is LGHDT, CDR2 YNNKEL (reference sequence). For the CDR3, the DNA is TGTGCCAGCAGCCCAGGCGACAGGGTGTCCTACGAGCAGTACTTC. Translating it yields CASSPGDRVSYEQYF.

This clone was observed a single time. The J gene is TRBJ2-2, the V gene TRBV6-1; TRBD1 agrees at 7 bases. Germline values: CDR1 MNHNS, CDR2 SASEGT. The CDR3 sequence is 14 residues long. The junction had 7 bases not matched to a gene; V was cut back by 8 bases and J by 4 bases. The CDR3 coding sequence is TGTGCCAGCTTATGGGGACAGTTCACCGGGGAGCTGTTTTTT. Its translation is CASLWGQFTGELFF.

This chain links TRBV7-8 with TRBJ2-5; no clear D. Germline V CDR1 and CDR2: SGHVS, FQNEAQ. The V gene lost 0 bases and the J gene lost 4 bases, with 12 bases spanning the gap. There are 15 residues in the CDR3. The CDR3 bases are TGTGCCAGCAGCTTAGCGTGGGTTCGAGGAGAGACCCAGTACTTC. It yields the protein CASSLAWVRGETQYF.

With respect to this clone: At one end the junction does not follow the germline gene, possibly because of a read error. The chain employs TRBV7-7 and TRBJ2-1; D is possibly TRBD2 (6 bases). The CDR3 totals 19 residues. Per germline, CDR1 SSHAT and CDR2 FNYEAQ (reference sequence). The CDR3 loop reads CASSLAYSAGPSSYNEQFF. CDR3 coding DNA: TGTGCTAGCAGCTTAGCGTATTCGGCGGGGCCCAGCTCCTACAATGAGCAGTTCTTC.

Notes on this clone: The same CDR3 can be traced to other DNA sequences in this sample. V and J are TRBV7-2 and TRBJ1-4; D uncertain. This CDR3 has 15 amino acids. V lost 1 base and J 0 bases, leaving 6 bases between the germline ends. CDR1 is SGHTA and CDR2 is FQGNSA in the germline V gene. The CDR3 DNA reads as TGTGCCAGCAGCTTAGTGGGAGCAACTAATGAAAAACTGTTTTTT. It codes for CASSLVGATNEKLFF.

The chain is built from TRBV3-1 (or the pseudogene TRBV3-2) and TRBJ1-2, with D possibly being TRBD1 (6 bases). This CDR3 comprises 14 residues. Trimming took off 4 bases at V and 8 bases at J, with 17 bases between the two ends. The V gene's germline CDR1 is LGHDT and CDR2 YNNKEL (reference sequence). The CDR3 loop is CASSPYRAAGGYTF. The CDR3, as DNA: TGTGCCAGCAGCCCCTACAGGGCGGCCGGGGGCTACACCTTC.

The genes are TRBV5-4 and TRBJ1-4; D perhaps matches TRBD1 (5 bases). The CDR3 has 15 residues. V shed 3 bases and J shed 7 bases, with 16 bases lying between them. Looked up from germline, CDR1 is SGHNT and CDR2 is YYREEE (reference sequence). This CDR3 is CASSSNPQGGEKLFF. The CDR3, as DNA: TGTGCCAGCAGCTCCAACCCCCAGGGAGGTGAAAAACTGTTTTTT.

J is TRBJ1-1 and V is TRBV5-1; D not resolved. The V gene's germline CDR1 is SGHRS and CDR2 YFSETQ. CDR3 size: 14 residues. With 4 bases removed from V and 2 bases from J, the gap between germline ends came to 12 bases. The CDR3 loop reads CASSPRLQNTEAFF. CDR3 bases: TGCGCCAGCAGCCCCCGACTCCAAAACACTGAAGCTTTCTTT.

This clone came up a few times. V and J are TRBV3-1 (or the pseudogene TRBV3-2) and TRBJ2-1, with a possible D match to TRBD2 (6 bases). Per germline, CDR1 LGHDT and CDR2 YNNKEL (reference sequence). CDR3 length: 16 amino acids. Trimming pared 3 bases from V and 1 base from J, leaving 13 bases between. The chain's CDR3 is CASSQATGASYNEQFF. For the CDR3, the DNA is TGTGCCAGCAGCCAGGCTACGGGAGCGTCCTACAATGAGCAGTTCTTC.

This clone was recorded a few times. V is TRBV18 and J is TRBJ1-5, with D unresolved. Between the trimmed V and J ends, which lost 4 bases and 2 bases, there was a span of 12 bases. CDR3 length: 15 amino acids. Germline V gene sequence: CDR1 KGHSH, CDR2 LQKENI. CDR3 sequence: CASSLTPRGNQPQHF. The CDR3 DNA sequence: TGTGCCAGCTCACTCACCCCCCGGGGCAATCAGCCCCAGCATTTT.

The genes are TRBV28 and TRBJ1-2, with 9 positions matching TRBD1. The germline V gene has CDR1 MDHEN and CDR2 SYDVKM. The V segment lost 2 bases and the J segment 4 bases; nucleotides outside the gene matches: 5. The CDR3 covers 15 residues. CDR3 in amino acids: CASSLGQGPIYGYTF. The CDR3 nucleotides are TGTGCCAGCAGTTTAGGACAGGGGCCTATCTATGGCTACACCTTC.

V is TRBV5-6 and J is TRBJ2-7, with D maybe TRBD1 (6 bases). This CDR3 region has 14 residues. The germline CDR1 and CDR2 sequences are SGHDT and YYEEEE. V was cut by 3 bases and J by 1 base, with 11 bases left in between. DNA for the CDR3: TGTGCCAGCAGCTGGGGGCGGACTTCCTACGAGCAGTACTTC. This sequence encodes CASSWGRTSYEQYF.

This chain joins TRBV5-1 and TRBJ2-5; TRBD1 is a possible D gene (5 bases). The CDR3 is 12 residues long. V was shortened by 7 bases and J by 1 base, with 8 bases between the two germline ends. Germline CDR1 and CDR2: SGHRS and YFSETQ. The CDR3 reads CASGQAQETQYF. CDR3 nucleotide sequence: TGCGCCAGCGGACAAGCCCAAGAGACCCAGTACTTC.

V is TRBV7-8 and J is TRBJ2-7; TRBD2 might be the D (6 bases). The CDR3 sequence is 18 residues long. V lost 1 base and J 2 bases, leaving 21 bases between the germline ends. Germline CDR1 SGHVS, CDR2 FQNEAQ. The CDR3 DNA sequence: TGTGCCAGCAGCTTAGTCCCGGCGGGAACCCAACTACCCTACGAGCAGTACTTC. Protein sequence: CASSLVPAGTQLPYEQYF.

The chain is built from TRBV6-5 and TRBJ1-6; a possible D gene is TRBD1 (5 bases). Trimming pared 1 base from V and 8 bases from J, leaving 12 bases between. The length of the CDR3 is 15 residues. Germline V gives CDR1 MNHEY, CDR2 SVGAGI. The CDR3 here is CASSYLQGRYSPLHF. CDR3 nucleotide sequence: TGTGCCAGCAGTTACTTGCAGGGTCGGTATTCACCCCTCCACTTT.

The chain couples TRBV2 to TRBJ2-3; tentative D call: TRBD2 (6 bases). The germline V gene encodes CDR1 SNHLY and CDR2 FYNNEI. Deletions cut 5 bases from V and 2 bases from J, with 14 bases between. There are 15 residues in the CDR3. The CDR3 here is CASSNREPYTDTQYF. CDR3 bases: TGTGCCAGCAGTAACCGGGAGCCCTACACAGATACGCAGTATTTT.

The chain employs TRBV12-3 or TRBV12-4 and TRBJ2-7; D remains ambiguous. The CDR3 has 13 amino acids. Trimming took 10 bases from V and 0 from J, leaving 13 bases between them. CDR3 coding DNA: TGTGCCACCGCCCCAGCAGGCTCCTACGAGCAGTACTTC. It specifies CATAPAGSYEQYF.

The chain has TRBV2 and TRBJ2-2; TRBD2 is a possible D gene (5 bases). The germline gives CDR1 SNHLY, CDR2 FYNNEI. CDR3 length: 12 residues. V lost 6 bases and J lost 3, with 5 bases in between. For the CDR3, the DNA is TGTGCCAGCAGCGGGGACACCGGGGAGCTGTTTTTT. Protein sequence: CASSGDTGELFF.

V and J are TRBV5-1 and TRBJ1-1, with D unresolved. The CDR3 has 13 residues. Deletions cut 0 bases from V and 4 bases from J, with 7 bases between. Per germline, CDR1 SGHRS and CDR2 YFSETQ. CDR3 nucleotides: TGCGCCAGCAGCTTGGCATCAGGCACTGAAGCTTTCTTT. Translating it yields CASSLASGTEAFF.

The chain carries TRBV2 and TRBJ1-3; the D gene is possibly TRBD1 (5 bases). Trimming stripped 4 bases from V and 0 bases from J, with 10 bases between. Germline V CDR1 and CDR2: SNHLY, FYNNEI. The CDR3 has 15 residues. In DNA, the CDR3 is TGTGCCAGCAGTGGGGGCGCAGGCTCTGGAAACACCATATATTTT. It encodes CASSGGAGSGNTIYF.

The chain carries TRBV9 and TRBJ1-2; D may be TRBD1 (6 bases). Germline assignment: CDR1 SGDLS and CDR2 YYNGEE. The CDR3 sequence is 13 residues long. V was cut by 3 bases and J by 2 bases, with 8 bases left in between. The CDR3 is CASSDTGNYGYTF. The CDR3, as DNA: TGTGCCAGCAGCGACACAGGGAACTATGGCTACACCTTC.

The chain recombines TRBV9 with TRBJ2-5, with 7 bases matching TRBD2. Germline values: CDR1 SGDLS, CDR2 YYNGEE. This CDR3 has 14 residues. V shed 0 bases, J shed 5 bases, and the junction held 4 bases outside the gene matches. The CDR3 nucleotides are TGTGCCAGCAGCGTAGGGCAGGGAGGGGAGACCCAGTACTTC. It specifies CASSVGQGGETQYF.